This T cell receptor (beta chain) was identified in a study of CD8 T cells in Susac syndrome. Findings of the study overall: It was acknowledged by the study that relatively few individuals were included in its TCR sequencing and HLA analysis.

TCR beta from blood CD8+ and CD4+ T cells was sequenced. RNA amounts of about 0.45 to 1 ug underwent reverse transcription with random hexamers. Amplification of TCR beta CDR3 was carried out by immunoSEQ multiplex PCR, which covered 54 Vbeta and 13 Jbeta segments. TCRdb reprocessed the immunoSEQ multiplex PCR reads with MiXCR, giving one entry per CDR3 protein. The sample shows hundreds of thousands of distinct CDR3 sequences, around 85% of them seen only once. In regard to this clonotype: Its antigen is as yet unknown.

Trimming pared 0 bases from V and 0 bases from J, leaving 7 bases between. The CDR3 loop spans 15 amino acids. Germline CDR1 SNHLY, CDR2 FYNNEI. This chain joins TRBV2 and TRBJ2-3, with D unclear. The receptor was derived from a human donor with multiple sclerosis. The specimen was CD8+ T cells from PBMCs. CDR3 coding DNA: TGTGCCAGCAGTGAAGCTAGTCAGAGCACAGATACGCAGTATTTT. Translating it yields CASSEASQSTDTQYF.